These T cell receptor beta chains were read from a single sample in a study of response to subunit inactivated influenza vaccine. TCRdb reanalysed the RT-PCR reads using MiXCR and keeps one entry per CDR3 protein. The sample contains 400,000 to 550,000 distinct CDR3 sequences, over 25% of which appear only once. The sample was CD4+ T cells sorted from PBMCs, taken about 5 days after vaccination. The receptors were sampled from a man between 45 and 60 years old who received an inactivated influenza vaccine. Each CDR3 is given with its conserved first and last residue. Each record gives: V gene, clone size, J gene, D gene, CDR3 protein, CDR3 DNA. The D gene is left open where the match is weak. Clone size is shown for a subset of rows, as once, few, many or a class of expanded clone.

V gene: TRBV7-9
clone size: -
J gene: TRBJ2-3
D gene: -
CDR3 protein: CASSLTREGTDTQYF
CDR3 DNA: TGTGCCAGCAGCTTAACCAGGGAGGGCACAGATACGCAGTATTTT

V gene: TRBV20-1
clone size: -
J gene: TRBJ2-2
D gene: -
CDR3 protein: CSARDPRGTGELFF
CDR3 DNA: TGCAGTGCTAGGGACCCCCGAGGGACCGGGGAGCTGTTTTTT

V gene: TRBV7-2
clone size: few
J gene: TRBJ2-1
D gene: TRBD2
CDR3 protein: CASSLSGGVSYNEQFF
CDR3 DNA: TGTGCCAGCAGCTTGAGCGGGGGGGTCTCCTACAATGAGCAGTTCTTC

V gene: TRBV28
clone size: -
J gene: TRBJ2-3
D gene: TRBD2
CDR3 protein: CASRRLAAPDTQYF
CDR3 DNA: TGTGCCAGCAGGCGACTAGCTGCCCCAGATACGCAGTATTTT

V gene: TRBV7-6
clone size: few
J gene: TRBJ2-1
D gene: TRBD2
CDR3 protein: CASSLDGGGSYNEQFF
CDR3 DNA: TGTGCCAGCAGCTTAGATGGGGGGGGCTCCTACAATGAGCAGTTCTTC

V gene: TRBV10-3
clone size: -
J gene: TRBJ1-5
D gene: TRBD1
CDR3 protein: CATSGQEGQPQHF
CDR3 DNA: TGTGCCACATCAGGACAGGAGGGTCAGCCCCAGCATTTT

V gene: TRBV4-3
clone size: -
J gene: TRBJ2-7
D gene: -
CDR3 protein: CASSQVMGFSYEQYF
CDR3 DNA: TGCGCCAGCAGCCAAGTGATGGGGTTTTCCTACGAGCAGTACTTC

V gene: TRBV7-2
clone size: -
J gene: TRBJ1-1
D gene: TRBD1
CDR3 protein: CASSSGQAKNTEAFF
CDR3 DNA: TGTGCCAGCAGCTCGGGACAGGCCAAAAACACTGAAGCTTTCTTT

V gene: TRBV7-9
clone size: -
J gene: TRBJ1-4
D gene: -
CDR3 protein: CASSFSEKLFF
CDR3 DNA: TGTGCCAGCAGCTTTTCAGAAAAACTGTTTTTT

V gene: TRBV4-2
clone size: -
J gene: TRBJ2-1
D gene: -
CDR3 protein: CASSQKTGGGYNEQFF
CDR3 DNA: TGTGCCAGCAGCCAGAAGACAGGAGGAGGCTACAATGAGCAGTTCTTC

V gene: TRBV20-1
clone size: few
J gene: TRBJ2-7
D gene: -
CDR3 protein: CSATTGTALGEQYF
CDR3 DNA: TGCAGTGCGACTACCGGGACCGCGCTCGGCGAGCAGTACTTC

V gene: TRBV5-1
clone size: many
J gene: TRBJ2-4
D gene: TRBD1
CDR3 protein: CASSLSGTGIQYF
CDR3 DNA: TGCGCCAGCAGCTTGTCCGGGACAGGTATTCAGTACTTC

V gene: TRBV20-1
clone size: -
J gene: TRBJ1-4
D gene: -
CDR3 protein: CSAATGWEKLFF
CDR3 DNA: TGCAGTGCTGCCACTGGGTGGGAAAAACTGTTTTTT

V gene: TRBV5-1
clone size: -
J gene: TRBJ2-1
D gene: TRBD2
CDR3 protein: CASSTVTAGYSEQFF
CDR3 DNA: TGCGCCAGCAGCACCGTAACAGCGGGGTACAGTGAGCAGTTCTTC

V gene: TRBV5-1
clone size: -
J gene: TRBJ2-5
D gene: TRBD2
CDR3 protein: CASSPGTSGGGETQYF
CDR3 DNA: TGCGCCAGCAGCCCTGGCACTAGCGGGGGAGGAGAGACCCAGTACTTC

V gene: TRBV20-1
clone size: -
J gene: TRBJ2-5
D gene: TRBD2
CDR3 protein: CSARDWSLSGGGLETQYF
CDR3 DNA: TGCAGTGCTAGAGATTGGAGCCTTAGCGGGGGAGGGTTAGAGACCCAGTACTTC

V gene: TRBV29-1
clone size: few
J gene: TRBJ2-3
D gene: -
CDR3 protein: CSVVGQLTDTQYF
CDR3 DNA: TGCAGCGTTGTAGGTCAGCTCACAGATACGCAGTATTTT

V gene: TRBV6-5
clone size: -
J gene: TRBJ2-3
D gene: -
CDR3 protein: CASSNPASGTDTQYF
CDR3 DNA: TGTGCCAGCAGTAACCCAGCTAGCGGCACAGATACGCAGTATTTT

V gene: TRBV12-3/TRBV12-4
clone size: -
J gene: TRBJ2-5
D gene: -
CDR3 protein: CASTVEGHLQETQYF
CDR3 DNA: TGTGCCAGCACGGTGGAGGGGCACCTACAAGAGACCCAGTACTTC

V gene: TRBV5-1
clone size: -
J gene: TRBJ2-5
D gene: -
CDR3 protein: CASSLVRNAKETQYF
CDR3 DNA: TGCGCCAGCAGCTTGGTCAGGAACGCCAAAGAGACCCAGTACTTC

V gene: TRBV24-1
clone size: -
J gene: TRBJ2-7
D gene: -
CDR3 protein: CATSDGPAYEQYF
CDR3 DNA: TGTGCCACCAGTGATGGCCCAGCCTACGAGCAGTACTTC

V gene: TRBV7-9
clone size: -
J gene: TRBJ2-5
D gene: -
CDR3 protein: CASSLAVGGQETQYF
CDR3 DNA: TGTGCCAGCAGCTTAGCGGTAGGGGGTCAAGAGACCCAGTACTTC

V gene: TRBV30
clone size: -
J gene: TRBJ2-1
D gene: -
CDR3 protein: CAWSVGRRATSYNEQFF
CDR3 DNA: TGTGCCTGGAGTGTAGGTCGGCGGGCGACCTCCTACAATGAGCAGTTCTTC

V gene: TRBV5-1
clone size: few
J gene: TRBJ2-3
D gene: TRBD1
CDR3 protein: CASSAGQGAGGADTQYF
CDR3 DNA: TGCGCCAGCAGCGCGGGACAGGGGGCCGGAGGGGCAGATACGCAGTATTTT

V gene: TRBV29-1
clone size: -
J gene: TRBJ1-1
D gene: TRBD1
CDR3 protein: CSGSTTGVTEAFF
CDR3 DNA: TGCAGCGGTTCTACGACAGGGGTCACTGAAGCTTTCTTT

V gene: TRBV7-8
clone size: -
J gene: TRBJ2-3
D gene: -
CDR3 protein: CASSGTGAQPDTQYF
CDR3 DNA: TGTGCCAGCAGCGGCACGGGAGCTCAACCAGATACGCAGTATTTT

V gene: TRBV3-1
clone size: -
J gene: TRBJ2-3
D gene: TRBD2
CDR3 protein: CASSPGLAGGRFF
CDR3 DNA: TGTGCCAGCAGCCCCGGACTAGCGGGAGGGAGATTTTTT

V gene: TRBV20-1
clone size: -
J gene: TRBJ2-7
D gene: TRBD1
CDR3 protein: CSANRDRGHEQYF
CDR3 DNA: TGCAGTGCTAACCGGGACAGGGGACACGAGCAGTACTTC

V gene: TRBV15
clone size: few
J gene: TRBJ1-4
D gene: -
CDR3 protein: CATSRPGRYEKLFF
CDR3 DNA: TGTGCCACCAGCAGACCCGGACGGTATGAAAAACTGTTTTTT

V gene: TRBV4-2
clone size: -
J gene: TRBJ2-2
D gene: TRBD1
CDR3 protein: CASSQDRQGGTGELFF
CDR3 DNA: TGTGCCAGCAGCCAAGATCGACAGGGTGGCACCGGGGAGCTGTTTTTT

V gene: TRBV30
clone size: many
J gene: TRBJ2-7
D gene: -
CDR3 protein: CAWKDFSTYEQYF
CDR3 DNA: TGTGCCTGGAAGGACTTTTCGACCTACGAGCAGTACTTC

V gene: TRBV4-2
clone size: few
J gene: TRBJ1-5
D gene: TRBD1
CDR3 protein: CASTYGQGSDQPQHF
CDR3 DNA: TGTGCCAGCACATATGGACAGGGAAGCGATCAGCCCCAGCATTTT

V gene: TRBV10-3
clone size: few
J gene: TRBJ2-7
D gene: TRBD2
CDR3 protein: CAISEWGTSGSYEQYF
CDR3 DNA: TGTGCCATCAGTGAGTGGGGGACTAGCGGCTCCTACGAGCAGTACTTC

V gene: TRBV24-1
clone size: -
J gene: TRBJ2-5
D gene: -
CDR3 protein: CATSDLGEGVQETQYF
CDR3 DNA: TGTGCCACCAGTGATTTGGGAGAGGGAGTCCAAGAGACCCAGTACTTC

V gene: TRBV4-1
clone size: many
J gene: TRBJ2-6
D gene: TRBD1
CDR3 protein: CASSYSTGTAISGANVLTF
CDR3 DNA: TGCGCCAGCAGCTACAGCACCGGGACAGCTATCTCTGGGGCCAACGTCCTGACTTTC

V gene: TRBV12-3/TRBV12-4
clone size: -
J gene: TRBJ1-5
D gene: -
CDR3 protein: CASSPTDLGNQPQHF
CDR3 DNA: TGTGCCAGCAGCCCCACAGATTTGGGCAATCAGCCCCAGCATTTT

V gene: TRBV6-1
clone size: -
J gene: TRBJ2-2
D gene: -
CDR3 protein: CASCLPQHPGELFF
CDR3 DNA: TGTGCCAGCTGCTTGCCCCAACACCCCGGGGAGCTGTTTTTT

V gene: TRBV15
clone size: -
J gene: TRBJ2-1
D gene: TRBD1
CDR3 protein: CATSSQDRGRYNEQFF
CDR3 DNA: TGTGCCACCAGCAGCCAGGACAGGGGCAGATACAATGAGCAGTTCTTC

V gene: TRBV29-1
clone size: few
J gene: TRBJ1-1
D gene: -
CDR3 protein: CSVATLLSAEAFF
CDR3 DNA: TGCAGCGTAGCAACCCTGTTATCGGCTGAAGCTTTCTTT

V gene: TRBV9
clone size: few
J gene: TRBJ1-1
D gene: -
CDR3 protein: CASSYSRELGGMNTEAFF
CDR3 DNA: TGTGCCAGCAGCTACAGCAGGGAGTTGGGCGGAATGAACACTGAAGCTTTCTTT

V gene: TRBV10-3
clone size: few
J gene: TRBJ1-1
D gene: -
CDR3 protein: CAISDPEGVNTEAFF
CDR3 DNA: TGTGCCATCAGTGACCCGGAGGGCGTGAACACTGAAGCTTTCTTT

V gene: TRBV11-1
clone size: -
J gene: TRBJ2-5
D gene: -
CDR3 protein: CASSPPRWRGTNNQETQYF
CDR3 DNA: TGTGCCAGCAGCCCACCCCGCTGGCGGGGAACAAACAACCAAGAGACCCAGTACTTC

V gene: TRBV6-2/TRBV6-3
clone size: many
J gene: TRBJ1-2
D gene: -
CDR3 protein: CASSYSTFERGHNYGYTF
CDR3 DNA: TGTGCCAGCAGTTACTCGACTTTTGAACGCGGACACAACTATGGCTACACCTTC

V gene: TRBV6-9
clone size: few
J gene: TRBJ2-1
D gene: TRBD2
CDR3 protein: CASTFMGTSGNPTYNEQFF
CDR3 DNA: TGTGCCAGCACATTTATGGGGACTAGCGGGAACCCCACCTACAATGAGCAGTTCTTC

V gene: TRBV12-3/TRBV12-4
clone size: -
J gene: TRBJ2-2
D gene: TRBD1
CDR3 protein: CASTGTGYTGELFF
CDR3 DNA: TGTGCCAGCACCGGGACAGGGTACACCGGGGAGCTGTTTTTT

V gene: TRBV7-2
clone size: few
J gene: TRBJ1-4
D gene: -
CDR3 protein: CASSPPNEKLFF
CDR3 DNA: TGTGCCAGCAGCCCACCTAATGAAAAACTGTTTTTT

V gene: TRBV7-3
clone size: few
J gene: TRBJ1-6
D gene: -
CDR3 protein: CASSLIFNSPLHF
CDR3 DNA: TGTGCCAGCAGCTTAATTTTCAATTCACCCCTCCACTTT

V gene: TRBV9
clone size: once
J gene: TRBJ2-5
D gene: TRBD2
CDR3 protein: CASSVLAGETRYF
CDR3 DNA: TGTGCCAGCAGCGTACTAGCGGGAGAGACCCGGTACTTC

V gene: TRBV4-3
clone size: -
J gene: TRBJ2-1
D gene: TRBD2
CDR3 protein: CASSPSPLAGHNEQFF
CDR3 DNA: TGCGCCAGCAGCCCCTCACCCCTAGCGGGGCACAATGAGCAGTTCTTC

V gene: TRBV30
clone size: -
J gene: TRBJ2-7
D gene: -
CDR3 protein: CAWSHNRVVYEQYF
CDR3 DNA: TGTGCCTGGAGTCACAACAGGGTGGTCTACGAGCAGTACTTC

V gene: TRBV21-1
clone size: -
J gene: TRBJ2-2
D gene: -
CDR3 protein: CASSKGQGGAGELFF
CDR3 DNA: TGTGCCAGCAGCAAAGGACAGGGGGGGGCCGGGGAGCTGTTTTTT

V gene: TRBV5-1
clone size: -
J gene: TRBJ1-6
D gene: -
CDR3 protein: CASSFNQPDSPLHF
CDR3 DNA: TGCGCCAGCAGCTTCAATCAGCCAGATTCACCCCTCCACTTT

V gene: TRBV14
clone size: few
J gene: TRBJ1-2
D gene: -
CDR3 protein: CASSQDTGYTF
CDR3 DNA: TGTGCCAGCAGCCAAGATACTGGCTACACCTTC

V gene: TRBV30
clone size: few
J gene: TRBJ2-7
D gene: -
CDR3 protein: CAWNSPAGWTYEQYF
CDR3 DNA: TGTGCCTGGAATTCCCCCGCAGGGTGGACCTACGAGCAGTACTTC

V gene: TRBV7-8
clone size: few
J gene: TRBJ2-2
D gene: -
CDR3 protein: CASSLESSGVTGELFF
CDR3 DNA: TGTGCCAGCAGCTTAGAGAGTAGCGGAGTTACCGGGGAGCTGTTTTTT

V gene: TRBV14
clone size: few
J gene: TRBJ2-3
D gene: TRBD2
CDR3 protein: CASSPLAGGDTQYF
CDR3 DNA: TGTGCCAGCAGCCCACTAGCGGGAGGGGATACGCAGTATTTT

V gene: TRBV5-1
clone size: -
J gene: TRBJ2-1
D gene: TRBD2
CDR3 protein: CASSLLTGGNEQFF
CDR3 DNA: TGCGCCAGCAGCTTGCTAACGGGGGGGAATGAGCAGTTCTTC

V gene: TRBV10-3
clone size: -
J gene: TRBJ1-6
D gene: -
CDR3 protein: CAISPTGINSPLHF
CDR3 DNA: TGTGCCATCTCGCCCACAGGGATTAATTCACCCCTCCACTTT

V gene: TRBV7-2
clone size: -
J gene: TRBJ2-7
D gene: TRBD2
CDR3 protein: CASSPAAGPYEQYF
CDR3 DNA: TGTGCCAGCAGCCCCGCAGCGGGGCCCTACGAGCAGTACTTC

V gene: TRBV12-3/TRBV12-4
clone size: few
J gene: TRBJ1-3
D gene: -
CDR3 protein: CASSLRGSAGNTIYF
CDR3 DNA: TGTGCCAGCAGTTTACGGGGATCGGCTGGAAACACCATATATTTT